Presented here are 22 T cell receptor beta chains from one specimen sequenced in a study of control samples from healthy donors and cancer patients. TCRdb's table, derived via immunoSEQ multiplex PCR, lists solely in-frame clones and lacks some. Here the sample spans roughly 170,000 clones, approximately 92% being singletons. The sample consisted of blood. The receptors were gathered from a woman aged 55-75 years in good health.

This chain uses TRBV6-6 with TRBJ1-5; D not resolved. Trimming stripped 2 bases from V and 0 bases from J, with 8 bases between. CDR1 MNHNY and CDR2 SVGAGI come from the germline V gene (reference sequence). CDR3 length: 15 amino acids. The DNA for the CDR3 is TGTGCCAGCAGTTACGAGTGGCGTAGCAATCAGCCCCAGCATTTT. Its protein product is CASSYEWRSNQPQHF.

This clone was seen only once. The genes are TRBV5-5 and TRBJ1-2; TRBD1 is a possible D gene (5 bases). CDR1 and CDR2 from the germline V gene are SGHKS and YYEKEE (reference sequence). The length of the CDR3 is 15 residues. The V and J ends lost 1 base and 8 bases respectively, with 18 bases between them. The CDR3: CASSLLVDSLRGYTF. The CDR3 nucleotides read TGTGCCAGCAGCTTGCTCGTTGACAGCCTCAGGGGCTACACCTTC.

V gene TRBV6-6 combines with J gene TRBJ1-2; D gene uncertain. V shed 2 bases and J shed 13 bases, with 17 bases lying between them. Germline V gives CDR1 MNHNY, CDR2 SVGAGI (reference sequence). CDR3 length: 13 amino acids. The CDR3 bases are TGTGCCAGCAGTTACAAGACGGGCGGGATTTGCACCTTC. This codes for CASSYKTGGICTF.

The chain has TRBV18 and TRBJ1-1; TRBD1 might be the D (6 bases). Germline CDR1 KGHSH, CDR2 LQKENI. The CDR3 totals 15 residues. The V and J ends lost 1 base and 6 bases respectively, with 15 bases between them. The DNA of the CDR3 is TGTGCCAGCTCACCACGTGGGGGCTCGGGCGCTGAAGCTTTCTTT. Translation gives CASSPRGGSGAEAFF.

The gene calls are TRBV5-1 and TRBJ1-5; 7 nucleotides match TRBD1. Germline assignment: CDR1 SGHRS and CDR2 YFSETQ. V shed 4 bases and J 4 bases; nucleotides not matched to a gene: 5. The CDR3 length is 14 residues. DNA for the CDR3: TGCGCCAGCAGCGCGACAGGGAGTAATCAGCCCCAGCATTTT. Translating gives CASSATGSNQPQHF.

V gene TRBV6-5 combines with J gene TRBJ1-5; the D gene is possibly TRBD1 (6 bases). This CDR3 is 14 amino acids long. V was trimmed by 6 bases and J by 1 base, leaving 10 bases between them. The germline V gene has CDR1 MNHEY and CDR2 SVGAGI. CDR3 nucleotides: TGTGCCAGCAGCACCGGACAGAGCAATCAGCCCCAGCATTTT. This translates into CASSTGQSNQPQHF.

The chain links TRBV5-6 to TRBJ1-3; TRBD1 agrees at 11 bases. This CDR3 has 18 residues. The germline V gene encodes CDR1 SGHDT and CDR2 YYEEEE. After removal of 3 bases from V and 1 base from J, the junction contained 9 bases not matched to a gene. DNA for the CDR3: TGTGCCAGCAGCTCCCTCCGGGACAGGGGGTTGTCTGGAAACACCATATATTTT. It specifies CASSSLRDRGLSGNTIYF.

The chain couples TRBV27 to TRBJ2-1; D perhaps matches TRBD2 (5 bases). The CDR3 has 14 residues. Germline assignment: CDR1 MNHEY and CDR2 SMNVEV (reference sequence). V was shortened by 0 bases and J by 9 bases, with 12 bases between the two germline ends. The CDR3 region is CASSLSLLEGEQFF. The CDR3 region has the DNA TGTGCCAGCAGTTTATCTTTACTCGAGGGTGAGCAGTTCTTC.

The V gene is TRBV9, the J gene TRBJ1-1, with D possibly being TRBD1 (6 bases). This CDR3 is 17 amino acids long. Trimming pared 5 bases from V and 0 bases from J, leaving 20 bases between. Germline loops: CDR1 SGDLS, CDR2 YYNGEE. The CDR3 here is CASSGLGMGAMNTEAFF. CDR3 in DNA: TGTGCCAGCAGTGGACTGGGGATGGGGGCTATGAACACTGAAGCTTTCTTT. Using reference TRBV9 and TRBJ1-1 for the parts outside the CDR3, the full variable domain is DSGVTQTPKHLITATGQRVTLRCSPRSGDLSVYWYQQSLDQGLQFLIQYYNGEERAKGNILERFSAQQFPDLHSELNLSSLELGDSALYFCASSGLGMGAMNTEAFFGQGTRLTVV.

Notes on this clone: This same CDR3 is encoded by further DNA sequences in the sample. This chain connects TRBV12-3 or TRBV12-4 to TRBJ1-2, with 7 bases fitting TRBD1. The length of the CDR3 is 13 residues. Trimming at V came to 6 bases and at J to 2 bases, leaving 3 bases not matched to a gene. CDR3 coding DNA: TGTGCCAGCAGCCTGGGACAGAACTATGGCTACACCTTC. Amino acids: CASSLGQNYGYTF.

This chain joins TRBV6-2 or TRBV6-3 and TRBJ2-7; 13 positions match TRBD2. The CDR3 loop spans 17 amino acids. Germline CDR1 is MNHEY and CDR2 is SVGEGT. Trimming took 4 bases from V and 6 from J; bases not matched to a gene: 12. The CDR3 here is CASSLGGLGTSGVEQYF. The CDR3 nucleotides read TGTGCCAGCAGTTTAGGAGGTCTCGGGACTAGCGGGGTCGAGCAGTACTTC.

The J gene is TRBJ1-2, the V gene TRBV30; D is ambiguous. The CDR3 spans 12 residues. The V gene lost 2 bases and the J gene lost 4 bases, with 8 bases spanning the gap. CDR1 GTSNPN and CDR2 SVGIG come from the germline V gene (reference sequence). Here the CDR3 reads CAWSFVSYGYTF. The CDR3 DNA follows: TGTGCCTGGAGTTTCGTCTCCTATGGCTACACCTTC.

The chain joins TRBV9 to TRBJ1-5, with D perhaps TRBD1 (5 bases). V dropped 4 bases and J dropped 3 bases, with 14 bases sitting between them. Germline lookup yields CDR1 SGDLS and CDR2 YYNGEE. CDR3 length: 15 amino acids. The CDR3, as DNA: TGTGCCAGCAGCTCCCGACAGTCCCCCAATCAGCCCCAGCATTTT. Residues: CASSSRQSPNQPQHF.

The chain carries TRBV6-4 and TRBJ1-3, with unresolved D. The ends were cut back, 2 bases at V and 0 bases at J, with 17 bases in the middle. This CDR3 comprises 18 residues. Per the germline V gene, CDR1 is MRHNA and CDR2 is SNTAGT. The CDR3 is CASSDPNESGSSGNTIYF. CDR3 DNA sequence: TGTGCCAGCAGTGACCCTAATGAAAGCGGGAGCTCTGGAAACACCATATATTTT.

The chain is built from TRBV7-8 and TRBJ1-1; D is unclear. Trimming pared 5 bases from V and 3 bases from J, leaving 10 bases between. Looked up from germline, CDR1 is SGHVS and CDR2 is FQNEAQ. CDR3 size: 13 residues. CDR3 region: CASSPQLDTEAFF. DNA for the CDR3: TGTGCCAGCAGCCCCCAATTGGACACTGAAGCTTTCTTT.

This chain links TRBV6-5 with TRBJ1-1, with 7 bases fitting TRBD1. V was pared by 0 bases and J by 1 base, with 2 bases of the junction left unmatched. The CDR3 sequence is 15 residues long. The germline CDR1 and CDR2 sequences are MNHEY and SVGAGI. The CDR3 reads CASSYSRQGNTEAFF. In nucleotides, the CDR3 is TGTGCCAGCAGTTACTCAAGACAGGGGAACACTGAAGCTTTCTTT.

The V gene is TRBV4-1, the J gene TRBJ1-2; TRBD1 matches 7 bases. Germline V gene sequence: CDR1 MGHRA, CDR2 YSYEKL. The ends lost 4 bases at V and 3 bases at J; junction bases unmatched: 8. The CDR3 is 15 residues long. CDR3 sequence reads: CASSPGGGPHYGYTF. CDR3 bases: TGCGCCAGCAGCCCAGGAGGGGGCCCACACTATGGCTACACCTTC.

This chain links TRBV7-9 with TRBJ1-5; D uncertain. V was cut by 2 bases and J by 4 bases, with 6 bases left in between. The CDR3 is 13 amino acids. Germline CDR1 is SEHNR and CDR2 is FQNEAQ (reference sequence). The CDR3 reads CASSLQRNQPQHF. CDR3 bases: TGTGCCAGCAGCTTACAACGGAATCAGCCCCAGCATTTT. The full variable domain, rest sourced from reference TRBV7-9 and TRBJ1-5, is DTGVSQNPRHKITKRGQNVTFRCDPISEHNRLYWYRQTLGQGPEFLTYFQNEAQLEKSRLLSDRFSAERPKGSFSTLEIQRTEQGDSAMYLCASSLQRNQPQHFGDGTRLSIL.

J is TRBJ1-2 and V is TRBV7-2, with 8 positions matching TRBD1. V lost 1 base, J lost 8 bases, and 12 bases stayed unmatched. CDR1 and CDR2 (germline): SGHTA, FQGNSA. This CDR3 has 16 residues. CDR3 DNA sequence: TGTGCCAGCAGCTTAGACGGGGACAGGACGGCCGGAGGCTACACCTTC. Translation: CASSLDGDRTAGGYTF. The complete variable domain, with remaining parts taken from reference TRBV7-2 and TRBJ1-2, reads GAGVSQSPSNKVTEKGKDVELRCDPISGHTALYWYRQSLGQGLEFLIYFQGNSAPDKSGLPSDRFSAERTGGSVSTLTIQRTQQEDSAVYLCASSLDGDRTAGGYTFGSGTRLTVV.

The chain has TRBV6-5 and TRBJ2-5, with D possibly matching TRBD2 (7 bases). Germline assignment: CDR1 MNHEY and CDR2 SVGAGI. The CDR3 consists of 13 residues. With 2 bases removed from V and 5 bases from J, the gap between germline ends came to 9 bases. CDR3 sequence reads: CASSYRGGETQYF. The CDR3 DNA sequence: TGTGCCAGCAGTTACAGGGGGGGGGAGACCCAGTACTTC.

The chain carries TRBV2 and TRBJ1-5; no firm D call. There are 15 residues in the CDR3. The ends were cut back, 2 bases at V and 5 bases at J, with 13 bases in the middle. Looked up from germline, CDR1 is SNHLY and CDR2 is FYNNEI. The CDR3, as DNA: TGTGCCAGCAGTGAATTTAGGCCCCAGGATCAGCCCCAGCATTTT. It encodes CASSEFRPQDQPQHF.

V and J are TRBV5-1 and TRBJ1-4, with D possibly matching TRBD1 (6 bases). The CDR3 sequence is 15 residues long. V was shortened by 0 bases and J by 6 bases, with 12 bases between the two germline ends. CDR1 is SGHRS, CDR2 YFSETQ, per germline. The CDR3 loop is CASSLGTVRDEKLFF. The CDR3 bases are TGCGCCAGCAGCTTGGGGACAGTAAGGGATGAAAAACTGTTTTTT.